Shown below are 24 T cell receptor beta chains from a single sample sequenced in a study of beta chain features in type 1 diabetes. All of the isolated RNA was reverse transcribed, so expressed TCRB transcripts were sequenced. Using immunoSEQ multiplex PCR, the repertoire was profiled, and TCRdb retains in-frame clones only, with some absent. Counted here are about 150,000 clones, less than 9.5% occurring once; the ten biggest clones make up approximately 2.3%. Sequencing was carried out using central memory CD4+ T cells from blood. These TCRs come from a young woman in good health.

This chain uses TRBV30 with TRBJ1-1, with 7 bases matching TRBD1. V lost 2 bases to trimming and J lost 11 bases; unmatched junction nucleotides: 5. Germline V CDR1 and CDR2: GTSNPN, SVGIG (reference sequence). CDR3 length equals 11 residues. DNA for the CDR3: TGTGCCTGGAGTCGACAGGGAATGGCTTTCTTT. Translating gives CAWSRQGMAFF. Full variable domain (rest looked up from reference TRBV30 and TRBJ1-1): SQTIHQWPATLVQPVGSPLSLECTVEGTSNPNLYWYRQAAGRGLQLLFYSVGIGQISSEVPQNLSASRPQDRQFILSSKKLLLSDSGFYLCAWSRQGMAFFGQGTRLTVV.

The table lists this clone with many counts. This chain's CDR3 is CASETGETTGELFF. DNA for the CDR3: TGTGCCAGTGAAACAGGAGAAACTACCGGGGAGCTGTTTTTT. The rearrangement uses TRBV19 and TRBJ2-2, with D maybe TRBD1 (5 bases). V gave up 8 bases and J gave up 5 bases, with 15 bases separating them. The germline CDR1 and CDR2 sequences are LNHDA and SQIVND (reference sequence). This CDR3 is 14 amino acids long.

This clone was seen many times. The chain combines TRBV15 with TRBJ2-1; perhaps TRBD2 as D (6 bases). Germline CDR1 LNHNV, CDR2 YYDKDF (reference sequence). Trimming took 0 bases from V and 12 from J, leaving 12 bases between them. This CDR3 is built from 13 residues. CDR3 DNA: TGTGCCACCAGCAGAGATGTAGCGGAAGTGCAGTTCTTC. This translates into CATSRDVAEVQFF.

The chain couples TRBV30 to TRBJ2-1, with 12 bases that match TRBD2. From germline, CDR1 is GTSNPN and CDR2 SVGIG (reference sequence). The CDR3 length is 18 residues. J gave up 6 bases and V 4 bases, and 16 bases lay outside the gene matches. The CDR3 sequence: CAWTRTLNLAGGPNEQFF. In DNA, the CDR3 is TGTGCCTGGACCCGAACCCTCAATCTAGCGGGGGGGCCCAATGAGCAGTTCTTC.

This clone was observed a handful of times. The rearrangement joins TRBV6-5 to TRBJ2-7; possibly TRBD2 for D (6 bases). CDR3 length equals 15 residues. CDR1 MNHEY and CDR2 SVGAGI come from the germline V gene. The V end lost 7 bases, the J end lost 0 bases, and 16 bases lay between the germline ends. The CDR3 DNA reads as TGTGCCAGCACCACCGCCTTGGGAGGCTCCTACGAGCAGTACTTC. Amino acids: CASTTALGGSYEQYF.

This chain joins TRBV19 and TRBJ1-2; no definite D call. Germline lookup yields CDR1 LNHDA and CDR2 SQIVND (reference sequence). Trimming shortened V by 4 bases and J by 2 bases, and 11 bases separated the two germline ends. The CDR3 spans 14 residues. The DNA of the CDR3 is TGTGCCAGTAGTACAAGGGAGGCGAACTATGGCTACACCTTC. Translation gives CASSTREANYGYTF. Full variable domain (rest looked up from reference TRBV19 and TRBJ1-2): DGGITQSPKYLFRKEGQNVTLSCEQNLNHDAMYWYRQDPGQGLRLIYYSQIVNDFQKGDIAEGYSVSREKKESFPLTVTSAQKNPTAFYLCASSTREANYGYTFGSGTRLTVV.

This clone occurred a few times. The chain employs TRBV4-2 and TRBJ2-6, with a weak D call TRBD2 (6 bases). Looked up from germline, CDR1 is LGHNA and CDR2 is YNFKEQ. V was cut by 4 bases and J by 0 bases, with 13 bases left in between. The CDR3 extends over 17 amino acids. Written as DNA, the CDR3 is TGTGCCAGCAGCCTCCTTGGGGGGAGCTCTGGGGCCAACGTCCTGACTTTC. This translates into CASSLLGGSSGANVLTF.

The V call is TRBV10-3, the J call TRBJ1-5, with a weak D call TRBD1 (5 bases). Looked up from germline, CDR1 is ENHRY and CDR2 is SYGVKD. The CDR3 sequence is 15 residues long. V was pared by 0 bases and J by 1 base, with 7 bases between. Written as DNA, the CDR3 is TGTGCCATCAGTGAGTCTCCAGGGAGCAATCAGCCCCAGCATTTT. Translation: CAISESPGSNQPQHF.

This clone was counted a few times. The CDR3 spells CASSQDKGGGEQYF. CDR3 in DNA: TGTGCCAGCAGCCAAGATAAAGGGGGCGGCGAGCAGTACTTC. This chain joins TRBV4-2 and TRBJ2-7; 7 positions match TRBD1. CDR1 and CDR2 (germline): LGHNA, YNFKEQ. This CDR3 has 14 amino acids. Trimming took 0 bases from V and 6 from J; bases not matched to a gene: 5.

J is TRBJ2-3 and V is TRBV4-1; TRBD2 is a possible D gene (6 bases). The CDR3 length is 14 residues. Germline assignment: CDR1 MGHRA and CDR2 YSYEKL. V lost 0 bases and J 8 bases, leaving 12 bases between the germline ends. CDR3 protein: CASSQEEGRPTQYF. In DNA form, the CDR3 reads TGCGCCAGCAGCCAAGAGGAGGGCCGACCTACGCAGTATTTT.

V and J are TRBV7-9 and TRBJ2-7, with unresolved D. Germline CDR1 reads SEHNR; CDR2 reads FQNEAQ (reference sequence). The CDR3 covers 13 residues. With 0 bases removed from V and 6 bases from J, the gap between germline ends came to 9 bases. In DNA form, the CDR3 reads TGTGCCAGCAGCTTAGCGGGCCCATCCGAGCAGTACTTC. It specifies CASSLAGPSEQYF.

The chain has TRBV7-9 and TRBJ1-2, with D possibly matching TRBD1 (5 bases). CDR1 SEHNR and CDR2 FQNEAQ come from the germline V gene (reference sequence). CDR3 length equals 13 residues. Between the trimmed V and J ends, which lost 1 base and 4 bases, there was a span of 7 bases. This CDR3 reads CASSLGGVYGYTF. The CDR3, as DNA: TGTGCCAGCAGCTTAGGGGGGGTCTATGGCTACACCTTC.

The chain joins TRBV30 to TRBJ1-2; maybe TRBD1 (6 bases). This CDR3 is built from 13 residues. V was clipped by 7 bases and J by 5 bases, with 17 bases between them. Per germline, CDR1 GTSNPN and CDR2 SVGIG (reference sequence). The CDR3 protein is CALSGGGGYGYTF. Written as DNA, the CDR3 is TGTGCCTTATCGGGAGGGGGAGGATATGGCTACACCTTC.

This clone was observed once. The rearrangement joins TRBV5-1 to TRBJ1-1; the match to TRBD1 covers 7 bases. CDR3 length equals 15 residues. With 4 bases clipped from V and 0 bases from J, the junction kept 6 bases outside the gene matches. CDR1 and CDR2 from the germline V gene are SGHRS and YFSETQ. CDR3 in DNA: TGCGCCAGCAGCGAACAGGGGCACATGAACACTGAAGCTTTCTTT. It translates to CASSEQGHMNTEAFF. Together with reference TRBV5-1 and TRBJ1-1, the CDR3 gives the full variable domain: KAGVTQTPRYLIKTRGQQVTLSCSPISGHRSVSWYQQTPGQGLQFLFEYFSETQRNKGNFPGRFSGRQFSNSRSEMNVSTLELGDSALYLCASSEQGHMNTEAFFGQGTRLTVV.

This clone appeared a few times. The chain uses TRBV4-2 and TRBJ1-1; D gene unclear. The germline CDR1 and CDR2 sequences are LGHNA and YNFKEQ. V was shortened by 1 base and J by 8 bases, with 14 bases between the two germline ends. The CDR3 totals 14 residues. The CDR3 protein is CASSQVSGDGEAFF. The CDR3 bases are TGTGCCAGCAGCCAAGTGTCGGGAGACGGGGAAGCTTTCTTT.

This clone occurred a few times. This rearrangement joins TRBV29-1 to TRBJ2-5; D perhaps matches TRBD2 (5 bases). Germline V gives CDR1 SQVTM, CDR2 ANQGSEA. Trimming took off 1 base at V and 5 bases at J, with 14 bases between the two ends. The CDR3 is 14 amino acids. CDR3 region: CSVEGTPDWETQYF. The CDR3 bases are TGCAGCGTTGAAGGGACTCCCGATTGGGAGACCCAGTACTTC.

The chain has TRBV15 and TRBJ2-3; 8 bases map to TRBD2. This CDR3 comprises 16 residues. The germline gives CDR1 LNHNV, CDR2 YYDKDF (reference sequence). The V and J ends lost 5 bases and 1 base, in that order; junction bases with no gene match: 8. The CDR3 DNA is TGTGCCACCAGCCAGAGGGACGGGGGGGGCACAGATACGCAGTATTTT. It codes for CATSQRDGGGTDTQYF.

This clone was seen a handful of times. The chain has TRBV12-5 and TRBJ1-3; no reliable D call. The V end lost 6 bases, the J end lost 4 bases, and 16 bases lay between the germline ends. This CDR3 region has 15 residues. Per the germline V gene, CDR1 is LGHNT and CDR2 is FRNRAP. The CDR3 region is CASGTGFSSGNTIYF. The CDR3 DNA reads as TGTGCTAGTGGAACGGGATTCAGCTCAGGAAACACCATATATTTT.

This sequence joins TRBV5-4 and TRBJ2-2, with D maybe TRBD2 (5 bases). Germline V gene sequence: CDR1 SGHNT, CDR2 YYREEE (reference sequence). Trimming removed 4 bases from V and 3 bases from J, with 16 bases in between. The CDR3 is 16 residues long. CDR3 amino acids: CASSPARGLDTGELFF. As DNA, the CDR3 is TGTGCCAGCAGCCCCGCGAGAGGGCTGGACACCGGGGAGCTGTTTTTT. Full variable domain (outside the CDR3, taken from reference TRBV5-4 and TRBJ2-2): ETGVTQSPTHLIKTRGQQVTLRCSSQSGHNTVSWYQQALGQGPQFIFQYYREEENGRGNFPPRFSGLQFPNYSSELNVNALELDDSALYLCASSPARGLDTGELFFGEGSRLTVL.

A few counts support this clone. The V call is TRBV2, the J call TRBJ2-7, with D maybe TRBD2 (6 bases). Germline V gene data show CDR1 as SNHLY and CDR2 as FYNNEI. V lost 9 bases and J 3 bases, leaving 15 bases between the germline ends. CDR3 size: 13 residues. CDR3 region: CARGRFVVYEQYF. The CDR3 nucleotides read TGTGCCAGAGGGAGGTTCGTTGTCTACGAGCAGTACTTC.

The chain is built from TRBV5-1 and TRBJ2-7; 10 positions agree with TRBD1. With 5 bases clipped from V and 6 bases from J, the junction kept 8 bases outside the gene matches. CDR1 is SGHRS, CDR2 YFSETQ, per germline. The CDR3 contains 14 residues. CDR3 bases: TGCGCCAGCAGAGTTGGACAGGGGGGAGGCGAGCAGTACTTC. Translating it yields CASRVGQGGGEQYF.

The chain uses TRBV7-8 and TRBJ2-3, with 7 bases matching TRBD1. CDR1 SGHVS and CDR2 FQNEAQ come from the germline V gene. Germline trimming cut 5 bases from V and 2 bases from J; bases unmatched to any gene: 13. This CDR3 has 17 residues. The CDR3 region has the DNA TGTGCCAGCAGCATCAGACAGGGAGATCGGTACACAGATACGCAGTATTTT. It translates to CASSIRQGDRYTDTQYF.

This clone has more than one count but fewer than ten. The chain employs TRBV10-3 and TRBJ2-7; D is perhaps TRBD2 (5 bases). CDR3 length: 14 residues. CDR1 is ENHRY, CDR2 SYGVKD, per germline. The V end was cut by 3 bases, the J end by 2 bases, with 11 bases between. CDR3 nucleotide sequence: TGTGCCATCAGTGATCCGAGGGCCGCCTACGAGCAGTACTTC. Amino acid sequence: CAISDPRAAYEQYF.

The V and J genes are TRBV7-9 and TRBJ2-1; 14 bases line up with TRBD2. This CDR3 is built from 17 residues. The J segment lost 8 bases and the V segment lost 2 bases, leaving 8 bases of the junction unmatched. Germline-derived CDR1 and CDR2 are SEHNR and FQNEAQ (reference sequence). The CDR3 spells CASSLIPTSGGAYEQFF. The DNA of the CDR3 is TGTGCCAGCAGCTTAATCCCGACTAGCGGGGGGGCCTATGAGCAGTTCTTC.